This TCR beta chain was identified in a study of T cells in Graves' hyperthyroidism and ophthalmopathy. Study overall: Upon initial diagnosis and before any treatment, peripheral blood was collected. Study-wide points: Blood held most thyroid clonotypes expanded above 0.001 frequency.

In this sample, this clonotype turned up many times. The antigen remains undetermined. What was amplified from RNA transcripts were TCR beta CDR3 regions. The HTBI primer set drove a first-round RT-PCR of the TCR CDR3. MiXCR, applied by TCRdb to the multiplex PCR reads, yields one record per CDR3 protein. The sample contains roughly 280,000 distinct CDR3 sequences, 17% of which appear only once. The sample taken for sequencing was blood. The sequence was obtained from a woman aged 60-75 years with Graves' ophthalmopathy.

DNA for the CDR3: TGTGCCAGCAGCTTAGACCTAAGCTGGTCCGGGGAGCTGTTTTTT. Translating gives CASSLDLSWSGELFF. The V gene is TRBV7-8, the J gene TRBJ2-2; D is uncertain. This CDR3 is 15 amino acids long. V dropped 1 base and J dropped 6 bases, with 12 bases sitting between them. The germline CDR1 and CDR2 sequences are SGHVS and FQNEAQ.